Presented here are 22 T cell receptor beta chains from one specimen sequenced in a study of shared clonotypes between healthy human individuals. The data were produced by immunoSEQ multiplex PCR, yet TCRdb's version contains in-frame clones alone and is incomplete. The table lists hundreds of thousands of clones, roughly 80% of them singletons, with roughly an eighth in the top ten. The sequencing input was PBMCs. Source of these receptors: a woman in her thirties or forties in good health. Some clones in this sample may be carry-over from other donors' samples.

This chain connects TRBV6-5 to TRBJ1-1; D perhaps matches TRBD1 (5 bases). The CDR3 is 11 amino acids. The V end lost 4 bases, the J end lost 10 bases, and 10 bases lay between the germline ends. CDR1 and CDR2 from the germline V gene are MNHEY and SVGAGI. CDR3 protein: CASSSTGVAFF. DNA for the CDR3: TGTGCCAGCAGTTCAACAGGAGTAGCTTTCTTT.

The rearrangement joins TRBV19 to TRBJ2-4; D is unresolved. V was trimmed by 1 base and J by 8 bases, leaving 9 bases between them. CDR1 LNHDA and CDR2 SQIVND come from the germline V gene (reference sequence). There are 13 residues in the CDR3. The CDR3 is CASSIGIVDIQYF. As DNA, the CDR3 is TGTGCCAGTAGTATAGGGATTGTGGACATTCAGTACTTC. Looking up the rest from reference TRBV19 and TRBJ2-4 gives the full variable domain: DGGITQSPKYLFRKEGQNVTLSCEQNLNHDAMYWYRQDPGQGLRLIYYSQIVNDFQKGDIAEGYSVSREKKESFPLTVTSAQKNPTAFYLCASSIGIVDIQYFGAGTRLSVL.

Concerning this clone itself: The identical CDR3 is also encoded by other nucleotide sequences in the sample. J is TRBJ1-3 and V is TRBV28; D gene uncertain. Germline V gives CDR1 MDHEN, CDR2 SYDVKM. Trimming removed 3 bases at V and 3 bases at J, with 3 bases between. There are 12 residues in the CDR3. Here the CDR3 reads CASSLFGNTIYF. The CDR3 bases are TGTGCCAGCAGTTTGTTTGGAAACACCATATATTTT.

CDR3 bases: TGTGCCCACAGACGCGACGGGGAGCTGTTTTTT. This encodes CAHRRDGELFF. The V gene is TRBV28, the J gene TRBJ2-2; D gene ambiguous. Trimming pared 11 bases from V and 7 bases from J, leaving 11 bases between. The CDR3 totals 11 residues. From germline, CDR1 is MDHEN and CDR2 SYDVKM.

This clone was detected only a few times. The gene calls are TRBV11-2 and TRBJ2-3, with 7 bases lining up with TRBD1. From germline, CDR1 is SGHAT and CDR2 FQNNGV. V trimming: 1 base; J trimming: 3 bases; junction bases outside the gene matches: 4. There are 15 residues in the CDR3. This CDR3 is CASSLVSGGTDTQYF. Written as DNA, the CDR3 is TGTGCCAGCAGCTTAGTGTCAGGGGGTACAGATACGCAGTATTTT.

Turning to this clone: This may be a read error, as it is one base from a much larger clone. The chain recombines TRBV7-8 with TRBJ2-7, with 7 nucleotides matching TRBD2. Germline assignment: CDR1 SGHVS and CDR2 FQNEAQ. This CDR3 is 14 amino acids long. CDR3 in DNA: TGTGCCGGCAGCCAGCGGGACTCGTATGTAGAGCAGTACTTC. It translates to CAGSQRDSYVEQYF.

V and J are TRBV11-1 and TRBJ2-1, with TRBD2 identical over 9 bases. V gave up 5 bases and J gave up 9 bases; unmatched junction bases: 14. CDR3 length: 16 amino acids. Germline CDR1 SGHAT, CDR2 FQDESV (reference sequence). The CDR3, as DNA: TGTGCCAGCAGCCCGGGGGTTGCTAGCGGGAAGGGTGAGCAGTTCTTC. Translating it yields CASSPGVASGKGEQFF.

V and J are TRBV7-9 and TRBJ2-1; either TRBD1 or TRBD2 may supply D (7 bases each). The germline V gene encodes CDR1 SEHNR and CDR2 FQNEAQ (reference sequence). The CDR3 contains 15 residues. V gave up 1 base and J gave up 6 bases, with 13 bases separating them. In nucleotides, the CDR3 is TGTGCCAGCAGCTTAGGGGGGGGACAGAGCAATGAGCAGTTCTTC. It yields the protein CASSLGGGQSNEQFF.

DNA for the CDR3: TGTGCCACCAGCAGAGATCAAGTGGAATCCTACGAGCAGTACTTC. Protein: CATSRDQVESYEQYF. V is TRBV15 and J is TRBJ2-7; no firm D call. The germline V and J ends were trimmed by 0 bases and 1 base, with 10 bases remaining between them. Germline V gene lookup returns CDR1 LNHNV and CDR2 YYDKDF (reference sequence). The CDR3 is 15 residues long.

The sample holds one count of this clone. The CDR3 DNA sequence: TGTGCCAGCAAAGGTGGGGCGGGAGTCGCCACAGATACGCAGTATTTT. Amino acids: CASKGGAGVATDTQYF. V is TRBV14 and J is TRBJ2-3; 7 bases map to TRBD2. J was trimmed by 2 bases and V by 7 bases; bases with no gene match: 12. The CDR3 sequence is 16 residues long. CDR1 SGHDN and CDR2 FVKESK come from the germline V gene.

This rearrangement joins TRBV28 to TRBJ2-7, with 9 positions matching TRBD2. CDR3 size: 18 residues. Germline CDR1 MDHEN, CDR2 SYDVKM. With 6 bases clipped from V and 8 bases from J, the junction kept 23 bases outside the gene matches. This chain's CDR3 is CASRWPGKSASGDVKQYF. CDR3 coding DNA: TGTGCCAGCAGATGGCCCGGGAAATCGGCTAGCGGGGATGTTAAGCAGTACTTC. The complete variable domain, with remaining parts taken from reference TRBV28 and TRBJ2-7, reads DVKVTQSSRYLVKRTGEKVFLECVQDMDHENMFWYRQDPGLGLRLIYFSYDVKMKEKGDIPEGYSVSREKKERFSLILESASTNQTSMYLCASRWPGKSASGDVKQYFGPGTRLTVT.

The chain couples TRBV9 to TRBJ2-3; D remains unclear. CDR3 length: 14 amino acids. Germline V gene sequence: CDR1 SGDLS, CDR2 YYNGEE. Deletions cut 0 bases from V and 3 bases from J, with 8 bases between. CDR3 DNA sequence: TGTGCCAGCAGCGTAGCCCCCGGGACAGATACGCAGTATTTT. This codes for CASSVAPGTDTQYF.

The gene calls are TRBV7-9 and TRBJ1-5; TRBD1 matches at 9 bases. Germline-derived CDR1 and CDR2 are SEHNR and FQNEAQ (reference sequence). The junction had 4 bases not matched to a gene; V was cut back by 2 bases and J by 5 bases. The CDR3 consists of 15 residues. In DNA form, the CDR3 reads TGTGCCAGCAGCTTACGGGGACAGGGAGATCAGCCCCAGCATTTT. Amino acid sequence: CASSLRGQGDQPQHF.

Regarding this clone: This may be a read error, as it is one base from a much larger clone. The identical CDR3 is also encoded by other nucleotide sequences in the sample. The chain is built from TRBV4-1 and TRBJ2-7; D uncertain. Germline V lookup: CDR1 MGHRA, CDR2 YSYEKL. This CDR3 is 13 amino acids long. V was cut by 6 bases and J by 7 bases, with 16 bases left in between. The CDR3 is CASSQARELEQYF. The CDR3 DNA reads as TGCGCCAGCAGTCAGGCACGAGAACTGGAGCAGTACTTC.

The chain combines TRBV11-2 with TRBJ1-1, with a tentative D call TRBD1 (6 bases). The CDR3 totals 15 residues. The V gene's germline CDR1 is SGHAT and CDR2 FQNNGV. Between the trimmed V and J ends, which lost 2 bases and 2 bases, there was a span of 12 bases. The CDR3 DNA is TGTGCCAGCAGCTTACACCCGACAGGTAACACTGAAGCTTTCTTT. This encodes CASSLHPTGNTEAFF.

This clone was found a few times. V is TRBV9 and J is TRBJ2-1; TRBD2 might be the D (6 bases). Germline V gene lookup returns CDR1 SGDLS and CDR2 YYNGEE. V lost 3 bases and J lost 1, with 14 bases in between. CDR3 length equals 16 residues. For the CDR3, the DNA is TGTGCCAGCAGCGCAAGGAGCGGAGGGTCCTACAATGAGCAGTTCTTC. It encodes CASSARSGGSYNEQFF.

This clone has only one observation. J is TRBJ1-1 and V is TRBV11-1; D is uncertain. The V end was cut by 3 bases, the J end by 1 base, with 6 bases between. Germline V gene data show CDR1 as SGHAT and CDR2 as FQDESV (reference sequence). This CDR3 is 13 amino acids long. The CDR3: CASSFSGNTEAFF. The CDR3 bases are TGTGCCAGCAGCTTCTCGGGGAACACTGAAGCTTTCTTT.

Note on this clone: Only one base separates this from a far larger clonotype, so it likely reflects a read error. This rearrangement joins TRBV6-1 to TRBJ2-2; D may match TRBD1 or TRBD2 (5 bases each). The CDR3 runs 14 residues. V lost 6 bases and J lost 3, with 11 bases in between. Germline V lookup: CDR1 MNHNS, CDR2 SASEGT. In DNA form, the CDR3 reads TGTGCCAGCAGGGCAGGGACGGACACCGGGGAGCTGTTTTTT. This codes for CASRAGTDTGELFF.

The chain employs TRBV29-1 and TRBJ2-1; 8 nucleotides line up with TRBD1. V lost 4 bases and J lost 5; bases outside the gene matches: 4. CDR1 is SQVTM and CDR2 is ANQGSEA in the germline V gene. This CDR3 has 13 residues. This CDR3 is CSVVRGLNNEQFF. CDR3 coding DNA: TGCAGCGTTGTCAGGGGGCTCAACAATGAGCAGTTCTTC.

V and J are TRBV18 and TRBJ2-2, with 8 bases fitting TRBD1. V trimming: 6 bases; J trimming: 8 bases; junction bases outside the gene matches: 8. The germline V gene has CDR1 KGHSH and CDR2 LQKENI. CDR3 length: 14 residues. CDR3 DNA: TGTGCCAGCTCTCGGGACAGGAGTGCGGGGGAGCTGTTTTTT. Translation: CASSRDRSAGELFF.

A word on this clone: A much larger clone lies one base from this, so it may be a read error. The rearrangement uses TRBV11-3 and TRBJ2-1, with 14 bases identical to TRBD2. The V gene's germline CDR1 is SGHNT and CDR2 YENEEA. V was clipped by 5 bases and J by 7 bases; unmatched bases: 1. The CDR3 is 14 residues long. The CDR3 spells CASSGLAGGNEQFF. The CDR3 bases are TGTGCCAGCAGCGGACTAGCGGGAGGTAATGAGCAGTTCTTC.

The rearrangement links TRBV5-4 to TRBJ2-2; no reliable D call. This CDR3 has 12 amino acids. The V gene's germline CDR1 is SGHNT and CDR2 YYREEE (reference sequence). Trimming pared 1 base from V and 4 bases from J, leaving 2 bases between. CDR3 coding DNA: TGTGCCAGCAGCTTGTCCACCGGGGAGCTGTTTTTT. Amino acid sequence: CASSLSTGELFF.